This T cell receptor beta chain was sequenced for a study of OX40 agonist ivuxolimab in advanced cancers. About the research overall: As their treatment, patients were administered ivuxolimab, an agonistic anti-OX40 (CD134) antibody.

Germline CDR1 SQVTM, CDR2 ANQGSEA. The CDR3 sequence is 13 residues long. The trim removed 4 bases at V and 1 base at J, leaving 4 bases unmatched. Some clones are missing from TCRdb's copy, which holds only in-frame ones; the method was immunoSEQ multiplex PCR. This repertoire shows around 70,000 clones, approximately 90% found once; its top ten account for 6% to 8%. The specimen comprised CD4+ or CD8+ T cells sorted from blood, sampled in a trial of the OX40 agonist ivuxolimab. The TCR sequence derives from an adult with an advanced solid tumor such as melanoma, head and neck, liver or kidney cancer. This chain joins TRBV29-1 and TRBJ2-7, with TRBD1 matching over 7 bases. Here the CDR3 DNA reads TGCAGCGTTGGCGACAGGGATTCCTACGAGCAGTACTTC. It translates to CSVGDRDSYEQYF.